This T cell receptor (beta chain) is drawn from a study of T cell changes during pregnancy in multiple sclerosis (dated by TCRdb to about 2019). With respect to the entire study: In women with multiple sclerosis, the researchers looked at how the T cell repertoire shifted as pregnancy progressed.

Comment on this clone: Its cognate antigen has yet to be identified. No much larger clonotype is one base removed from it; base qualities were not supplied.

CDR1 and CDR2 are read off the germline V gene as LGHNT and FRNRAP. The CDR3, from cysteine to phenylalanine, totals 13 residues. The retained sequence is limited to the CDR3, 39 bases, with the frame set at the first base. Unmatched junction bases come to 3, with V trimmed by 4 bases and J by 5 bases. The library relied on the immunoSEQ multiplex PCR assay. Held by TCRdb, this immuneACCESS table contains in-frame sequences only and omits some clones. Under half of the omission traces to an unresolved V gene where checked; the cause of the rest is unknown. This sample is represented by tens of thousands of clones; around 91% of them were singletons. Less than 2% of the sample is taken by the ten largest.

This receptor was identified in a female donor in good health, enrolled as a control in a pregnancy study. The V and J segments used are TRBV12-5 and TRBJ2-5; 8 bases in the middle match TRBD1. Sequencing was performed on peripheral blood, taken after pregnancy. The CDR3 in this case is CASGWTGNETQYF. The DNA sequence follows: TGTGCTAGTGGTTGGACAGGGAACGAGACCCAGTACTTC. Here the CDR3 is joined to the reference TRBV12-5 and TRBJ2-5 genes, and the full variable domain is: DARVTQTPRHKVTEMGQEVTMRCQPILGHNTVFWYRQTMMQGLELLAYFRNRAPLDDSGMPKDRFSAEMPDATLATLKIQPSEPRDSAVYFCASGWTGNETQYFGPGTRLLVL.